This T cell receptor beta chain was sequenced in a study of OX40 agonist ivuxolimab in advanced cancers. Study summary: The treatment was a fully human IgG2 OX40 agonist, ivuxolimab. Findings and caveats of the study: There were, on average, more expanded clones in CD8+ T cells than in CD4+.

The CDR3 loop spans 13 amino acids. Germline loops: CDR1 SGHTA, CDR2 FQGTGA. It was autoimmune disease history or systemic immunosuppression that excluded patients. On this clone itself: The antigen remains unidentified.

Profiled with immunoSEQ multiplex PCR; TCRdb holds only in-frame clones, not every one. The table shows some 62,000 clones, with approximately 80% occurring only once. The TCR originated in an adult with an advanced solid tumor such as melanoma, head and neck, liver or kidney cancer. Sequencing used CD4+ or CD8+ T cells sorted from blood, obtained in a trial of the OX40 agonist ivuxolimab. The chain joins TRBV7-3 to TRBJ2-5; D gene uncertain. TRBJ2-7 explains the end of the DNA better; the J call may be wrong. Here the CDR3 reads CASSWAPNYEQYF. In DNA, the CDR3 is TGTGCCAGCAGCTGGGCCCCCAACTACGAGCAGTACTTC.